These 13 T cell receptor beta chains came from one sample sequenced in a study of tumor-infiltrating lymphocytes in localized non-small cell lung cancer. Sequencing was performed with immunoSEQ multiplex PCR; in TCRdb, only in-frame clones are kept and a portion is missing. The sample yields under 15,000 clones, roughly 70% seen once. The sample comprised lung tumor tissue. Receptors were obtained from a human donor with non-small cell lung cancer.

The chain carries TRBV5-1 and TRBJ2-5, with 7 bases identical to TRBD2. The CDR3 covers 16 residues. After removal of 4 bases from V and 5 bases from J, the junction contained 14 bases not matched to a gene. The V gene's germline CDR1 is SGHRS and CDR2 YFSETQ. CDR3 DNA: TGCGCCAGCAGCGTTGGGAGGGGACTGCTCAGGGAGACCCAGTACTTC. This codes for CASSVGRGLLRETQYF.

This chain joins TRBV4-1 and TRBJ2-7, with TRBD2 matching 7 bases. Looked up from germline, CDR1 is MGHRA and CDR2 is YSYEKL. Unmatched junction bases numbered 8, after V lost 0 bases and J lost 3 bases. The CDR3 runs to 16 residues. The CDR3 is CASSQELPGGLYEQYF. The CDR3 bases are TGCGCCAGCAGCCAAGAGTTACCGGGAGGCCTCTACGAGCAGTACTTC.

This chain links TRBV10-3 with TRBJ2-7; TRBD2 matches at 12 bases. CDR1 and CDR2 from the germline V gene are ENHRY and SYGVKD. V trimming: 4 bases; J trimming: 4 bases; junction bases outside the gene matches: 2. This CDR3 region has 14 residues. In DNA form, the CDR3 reads TGTGCCATCAGTGCGACTAGCGGGAGTTACGAGCAGTACTTC. It codes for CAISATSGSYEQYF.

V is TRBV29-1 and J is TRBJ2-5, with 8 positions matching TRBD2. The J call may be in error: the DNA end matches TRBJ2-7 better. The germline CDR1 and CDR2 sequences are SQVTM and ANQGSEA. The CDR3 covers 15 residues. In DNA, the CDR3 is TGCAGCGCGTCTAGCGGGTCGGGTCCCTCCTACGAGCAGTACTTC. This codes for CSASSGSGPSYEQYF.

This clone was counted only a few times. V gene TRBV6-1 combines with J gene TRBJ2-7, with 7 bases aligning to TRBD1. Germline V CDR1 and CDR2: MNHNS, SASEGT. The V and J ends lost 8 bases and 4 bases, in that order; junction bases with no gene match: 11. CDR3 length equals 14 residues. In DNA form, the CDR3 reads TGTGCCAGCCACCGGGACAGCGGATATTACGAGCAGTACTTC. Translation gives CASHRDSGYYEQYF.

J is TRBJ1-3 and V is TRBV11-2; D ambiguous. CDR3 length: 13 amino acids. Trimming stripped 7 bases from V and 3 bases from J, with 10 bases between. Germline-derived CDR1 and CDR2 are SGHAT and FQNNGV. CDR3 sequence: CASTSLLGNTIYF. For the CDR3, the DNA is TGTGCCAGCACCTCCTTACTTGGAAACACCATATATTTT.

This clone was seen more than once but under ten times. The genes are TRBV2 and TRBJ2-7, with 7 bases matching TRBD1. Germline-derived CDR1 and CDR2 are SNHLY and FYNNEI. Trimming took 7 bases from V and 2 from J; bases not matched to a gene: 8. This CDR3 contains 14 residues. CDR3 sequence: CASTTSQGAYEQYF. The CDR3 DNA follows: TGTGCCAGCACAACGAGTCAGGGGGCCTACGAGCAGTACTTC.

This chain joins TRBV7-2 and TRBJ1-2, with 7 bases fitting TRBD1. V was pared by 5 bases and J by 2 bases, with 11 bases of the junction left unmatched. This CDR3 has 16 amino acids. Germline V gives CDR1 SGHTA, CDR2 FQGNSA. In DNA form, the CDR3 reads TGTGCCAGCAGCCTAGTAAGCGGGACAGTCAACTATGGCTACACCTTC. As protein: CASSLVSGTVNYGYTF.

The CDR3, as DNA: TGTGCCAGTAGCACCCAGGGGGCCGGAATGAACACTGAAGCTTTCTTT. This gives the protein CASSTQGAGMNTEAFF. The chain has TRBV19 and TRBJ1-1; 8 nucleotides match TRBD1. The CDR3 spans 16 residues. The germline gives CDR1 LNHDA, CDR2 SQIVND (reference sequence). V trimming: 6 bases; J trimming: 0 bases; junction bases outside the gene matches: 9.

J is TRBJ1-2 and V is TRBV6-4; D is possibly TRBD1 (5 bases). The CDR3 extends over 14 amino acids. V lost 3 bases and J 4 bases, leaving 12 bases between the germline ends. In germline, CDR1 is MRHNA, CDR2 SNTAGT. CDR3 sequence reads: CASSESRGGYGYTF. CDR3 DNA sequence: TGTGCCAGCAGTGAAAGTAGGGGCGGCTATGGCTACACCTTC.

The genes are TRBV6-5 and TRBJ1-1; 7 bases agree with TRBD1. V was pared by 6 bases and J by 4 bases, with 8 bases of the junction left unmatched. The CDR3 covers 14 residues. Germline CDR1 MNHEY, CDR2 SVGAGI. The DNA of the CDR3 is TGTGCCAGCAGCAGACAGGGAGAGGTCACTGAAGCTTTCTTT. Amino acid sequence: CASSRQGEVTEAFF.

This clone was recorded a few times. The CDR3 here is CASSLAPPTADTQYF. CDR3 DNA: TGCGCCAGCAGCTTGGCGCCTCCCACTGCAGATACGCAGTATTTT. The chain carries TRBV5-1 and TRBJ2-3; no clear D. The CDR3 is 15 amino acids. Trimming stripped 0 bases from V and 4 bases from J, with 12 bases between. Germline V lookup: CDR1 SGHRS, CDR2 YFSETQ.

Worth noting for this clone: Other nucleotide sequences from this sample produce the same CDR3. The chain uses TRBV11-2 and TRBJ1-3, with a tentative D call TRBD1 (6 bases). Trimming left V 3 bases short and J 2 bases short, with 11 bases between. Germline CDR1 is SGHAT and CDR2 is FQNNGV. CDR3 size: 15 residues. CDR3 in DNA: TGTGCCAGCAGCTTGGGGGCGGGGGCTGGAAACACCATATATTTT. Translation gives CASSLGAGAGNTIYF.